Listed below are T cell receptor beta chains from one sample, sequenced in a study of T cells in Graves' hyperthyroidism and ophthalmopathy. Each CDR3 protein gets one entry after TCRdb re-called the multiplex PCR reads with MiXCR. The sample records 300,000 to 400,000 distinct CDR3 sequences, roughly 21% being singletons. Source material: blood. The receptors come from a woman aged 45-59 years with Graves' hyperthyroidism. The CDR3 runs from the conserved cysteine through the conserved F or W. The order of the fields is J gene, D gene, clone size, V gene, CDR3 protein, CDR3 DNA. A D gene is named only where the DNA matches it firmly. Clone size, where shown, is once, few, many, or a class for clones that have expanded.

j_call: TRBJ1-2
d_call: TRBD1
clone_size: many
v_call: TRBV4-2
cdr3_aa: CASTEGGQGEKRWKSYTF
cdr3_nt: TGTGCCAGCACCGAGGGCGGACAGGGAGAGAAGCGATGGAAGAGCTACACCTTC

j_call: TRBJ2-3
d_call: TRBD2
clone_size: many
v_call: TRBV10-3
cdr3_aa: CAISELAVNTDTQYF
cdr3_nt: TGTGCCATCAGTGAACTAGCGGTGAACACAGATACGCAGTATTTT

j_call: TRBJ1-2
d_call: .
clone_size: .
v_call: TRBV7-9
cdr3_aa: CAAGKRADNYGYTF
cdr3_nt: TGTGCCGCAGGAAAGAGGGCCGACAACTATGGCTACACCTTC

j_call: TRBJ2-2
d_call: .
clone_size: few
v_call: TRBV28
cdr3_aa: CASISNTGELFF
cdr3_nt: TGTGCCAGCATTAGCAACACCGGGGAGCTGTTTTTT

j_call: TRBJ1-3
d_call: .
clone_size: .
v_call: TRBV6-2/TRBV6-3
cdr3_aa: CASSLRGRGTGNTIYF
cdr3_nt: TGTGCCAGCAGTCTCAGGGGCAGGGGAACTGGAAACACCATATATTTT

j_call: TRBJ2-3
d_call: .
clone_size: many
v_call: TRBV28
cdr3_aa: CASSPSPQLQQYF
cdr3_nt: TGTGCCAGCAGCCCTTCGCCACAACTACAGCAGTATTTT

j_call: TRBJ2-7
d_call: TRBD1
clone_size: many
v_call: TRBV20-1
cdr3_aa: CSAGQATYEQYF
cdr3_nt: TGCAGTGCTGGACAGGCCACCTACGAGCAGTACTTC

j_call: TRBJ1-2
d_call: .
clone_size: many
v_call: TRBV28
cdr3_aa: CASSPHRGAQDYGYTF
cdr3_nt: TGTGCCAGCAGCCCCCATCGGGGGGCGCAAGACTATGGCTACACCTTC

j_call: TRBJ2-5
d_call: TRBD2
clone_size: few
v_call: TRBV28
cdr3_aa: CASSGLAGDETQYF
cdr3_nt: TGTGCCAGCAGTGGACTAGCGGGAGACGAGACCCAGTACTTC

j_call: TRBJ2-7
d_call: .
clone_size: many
v_call: TRBV28
cdr3_aa: CASSPRGGKQYF
cdr3_nt: TGTGCCAGCAGTCCCCGTGGGGGAAAGCAGTACTTC

j_call: TRBJ2-2
d_call: .
clone_size: .
v_call: TRBV6-1
cdr3_aa: CASSNPKGVGGELFF
cdr3_nt: TGTGCCAGCAGCAACCCTAAGGGTGTTGGCGGGGAGCTGTTTTTT

j_call: TRBJ2-7
d_call: .
clone_size: .
v_call: TRBV19
cdr3_aa: CASSSSSRDTFYEQYF
cdr3_nt: TGTGCCAGTAGTTCAAGCTCCCGGGACACCTTCTACGAGCAGTACTTC

j_call: TRBJ1-5
d_call: .
clone_size: few
v_call: TRBV2
cdr3_aa: CASSMDSFSDQPQHF
cdr3_nt: TGTGCCAGCAGTATGGACAGCTTTAGCGATCAGCCCCAGCATTTT

j_call: TRBJ1-1
d_call: .
clone_size: few
v_call: TRBV28
cdr3_aa: CASRSGKAFF
cdr3_nt: TGTGCCAGCAGAAGTGGGAAAGCTTTCTTT

j_call: TRBJ2-3
d_call: TRBD2
clone_size: many
v_call: TRBV12-3/TRBV12-4
cdr3_aa: CASSLTSGGFADTQYF
cdr3_nt: TGTGCCAGCAGTTTAACTAGCGGGGGTTTCGCAGATACGCAGTATTTT

j_call: TRBJ1-2
d_call: .
clone_size: few
v_call: TRBV6-4
cdr3_aa: CASSEGRGIGGYTF
cdr3_nt: TGTGCCAGCAGTGAGGGTAGGGGTATTGGTGGCTACACCTTC

j_call: TRBJ1-4
d_call: .
clone_size: many
v_call: TRBV30
cdr3_aa: CAWNGGGEKLFF
cdr3_nt: TGTGCCTGGAATGGGGGCGGTGAAAAACTGTTTTTT

j_call: TRBJ1-6
d_call: .
clone_size: few
v_call: TRBV19
cdr3_aa: CASSISRGRNSPLHF
cdr3_nt: TGTGCCAGTAGTATCTCCCGCGGACGGAATTCACCCCTCCACTTT

j_call: TRBJ1-1
d_call: .
clone_size: many
v_call: TRBV18
cdr3_aa: CASSPPSGLNTEAFF
cdr3_nt: TGTGCCAGCTCACCCCCGTCGGGGCTAAACACTGAAGCTTTCTTT

j_call: TRBJ1-2
d_call: .
clone_size: .
v_call: TRBV5-4
cdr3_aa: CASSLMGFYGYTF
cdr3_nt: TGTGCCAGCAGCTTGATGGGTTTCTATGGCTACACCTTC

j_call: TRBJ2-6
d_call: .
clone_size: many
v_call: TRBV12-3/TRBV12-4
cdr3_aa: CASSLGVFTSGANVLTF
cdr3_nt: TGTGCCAGCAGTTTGGGGGTTTTCACCTCTGGGGCCAACGTCCTGACTTTC

j_call: TRBJ2-1
d_call: TRBD2
clone_size: many
v_call: TRBV11-2
cdr3_aa: CASSLVGGGSRDEQFF
cdr3_nt: TGTGCCAGCAGCTTAGTAGGTGGCGGGAGTCGCGATGAGCAGTTCTTC

j_call: TRBJ2-7
d_call: TRBD1
clone_size: .
v_call: TRBV5-1
cdr3_aa: CASSLGQGRNEQYF
cdr3_nt: TGCGCCAGCAGCTTGGGACAGGGAAGGAACGAGCAGTACTTC

j_call: TRBJ2-3
d_call: TRBD2
clone_size: many
v_call: TRBV15
cdr3_aa: CATSSTGTSGRRTDTQYF
cdr3_nt: TGTGCCACCAGCTCGACCGGGACTAGCGGGAGGAGGACAGATACGCAGTATTTT

j_call: TRBJ2-1
d_call: .
clone_size: many
v_call: TRBV28
cdr3_aa: CASNEGTSYNEQFF
cdr3_nt: TGTGCCAGCAACGAGGGTACCTCCTACAATGAGCAGTTCTTC

j_call: TRBJ2-1
d_call: TRBD2
clone_size: many
v_call: TRBV7-3
cdr3_aa: CASSLTARLAGNEQFF
cdr3_nt: TGTGCCAGCAGCTTAACCGCTCGGCTAGCGGGGAATGAGCAGTTCTTC

j_call: TRBJ1-2
d_call: .
clone_size: few
v_call: TRBV19
cdr3_aa: CASSIGVTYGYTF
cdr3_nt: TGTGCCAGTAGTATCGGAGTGACTTATGGCTACACCTTC

j_call: TRBJ2-6
d_call: .
clone_size: .
v_call: TRBV24-1
cdr3_aa: CATSTTLSGANVLTF
cdr3_nt: TGTGCCACCAGTACAACACTCTCTGGGGCCAACGTCCTGACTTTC

j_call: TRBJ1-2
d_call: .
clone_size: many
v_call: TRBV2
cdr3_aa: CASDGNGYTF
cdr3_nt: TGTGCCAGCGACGGGAATGGCTACACCTTC

j_call: TRBJ2-7
d_call: .
clone_size: many
v_call: TRBV11-2
cdr3_aa: CASSLDAGFRVYEQYF
cdr3_nt: TGTGCCAGCAGCTTAGACGCGGGGTTCAGGGTCTACGAGCAGTACTTC

j_call: TRBJ1-5
d_call: .
clone_size: many
v_call: TRBV28
cdr3_aa: CASSVYRTNQPQHF
cdr3_nt: TGTGCCAGCAGTGTTTACCGGACTAATCAGCCCCAGCATTTT

j_call: TRBJ2-7
d_call: TRBD1
clone_size: .
v_call: TRBV27
cdr3_aa: CASKRGQEGYEQYF
cdr3_nt: TGTGCCAGCAAACGCGGACAGGAAGGCTACGAGCAGTACTTC

j_call: TRBJ1-1
d_call: .
clone_size: many
v_call: TRBV14
cdr3_aa: CASSQDRNTEAFF
cdr3_nt: TGTGCCAGCAGCCAAGATCGGAACACTGAAGCTTTCTTT

j_call: TRBJ2-7
d_call: TRBD2
clone_size: many
v_call: TRBV12-3/TRBV12-4
cdr3_aa: CASSLRAGGVYEQYF
cdr3_nt: TGTGCCAGCAGCCTCCGGGCGGGAGGCGTTTACGAGCAGTACTTC

j_call: TRBJ2-2
d_call: .
clone_size: many
v_call: TRBV13
cdr3_aa: CASSPVANTGDGELFF
cdr3_nt: TGTGCCAGCAGCCCTGTCGCGAACACGGGGGACGGGGAGCTGTTTTTT

j_call: TRBJ2-3
d_call: TRBD2
clone_size: .
v_call: TRBV5-6
cdr3_aa: CASSLLRGGSADTQYF
cdr3_nt: TGTGCCAGCAGCTTGTTGCGGGGGGGATCCGCAGATACGCAGTATTTT

j_call: TRBJ2-1
d_call: .
clone_size: .
v_call: TRBV29-1
cdr3_aa: CSYVWDDNEQFF
cdr3_nt: TGCAGCTACGTCTGGGACGACAATGAGCAGTTCTTC

j_call: TRBJ2-1
d_call: TRBD2
clone_size: .
v_call: TRBV20-1
cdr3_aa: CSADPGLAGRNEQFF
cdr3_nt: TGCAGTGCTGACCCGGGACTAGCGGGTAGGAATGAGCAGTTCTTC

j_call: TRBJ2-1
d_call: TRBD1
clone_size: few
v_call: TRBV9
cdr3_aa: CASTHSGTVNNEQFF
cdr3_nt: TGTGCCAGCACCCACTCCGGGACAGTTAACAATGAGCAGTTCTTC

j_call: TRBJ2-5
d_call: TRBD1
clone_size: many
v_call: TRBV20-1
cdr3_aa: CSARETGGTQYF
cdr3_nt: TGCAGTGCTAGAGAAACAGGGGGGACCCAGTACTTC

j_call: TRBJ2-3
d_call: .
clone_size: many
v_call: TRBV28
cdr3_aa: CASSLARGTQYF
cdr3_nt: TGTGCCAGCAGTTTAGCCCGGGGAACGCAGTATTTT

j_call: TRBJ2-1
d_call: TRBD2
clone_size: once
v_call: TRBV20-1
cdr3_aa: CSARDQERGYNEQFF
cdr3_nt: TGCAGTGCTAGAGATCAGGAGCGGGGTTACAATGAGCAGTTCTTC

j_call: TRBJ1-1
d_call: .
clone_size: many
v_call: TRBV2
cdr3_aa: CASSEPRGSHTEAFF
cdr3_nt: TGTGCCAGCAGTGAACCGCGGGGGTCTCACACTGAAGCTTTCTTT

j_call: TRBJ2-7
d_call: TRBD1
clone_size: .
v_call: TRBV7-2
cdr3_aa: CASRRDRSSYEQYF
cdr3_nt: TGTGCCAGCCGCCGGGACAGGAGCTCCTACGAGCAGTACTTC

j_call: TRBJ2-5
d_call: .
clone_size: .
v_call: TRBV15
cdr3_aa: CATSRPEGAQYF
cdr3_nt: TGTGCCACCAGCAGACCGGAGGGGGCCCAGTACTTC

j_call: TRBJ2-3
d_call: TRBD2
clone_size: .
v_call: TRBV7-9
cdr3_aa: CASSLVGTSGTTDTQYF
cdr3_nt: TGTGCCAGCAGCTTGGTCGGGACTAGCGGGACGACAGATACGCAGTATTTT

j_call: TRBJ2-5
d_call: .
clone_size: .
v_call: TRBV9
cdr3_aa: CASSAGWLGSAQETQYF
cdr3_nt: TGTGCCAGCAGCGCGGGGTGGTTGGGCTCGGCGCAAGAGACCCAGTACTTC

j_call: TRBJ1-2
d_call: .
clone_size: .
v_call: TRBV20-1
cdr3_aa: CSAGDGLSGYTF
cdr3_nt: TGCAGTGCTGGGGACGGTTTGAGTGGCTACACCTTC

j_call: TRBJ2-3
d_call: TRBD2
clone_size: .
v_call: TRBV19
cdr3_aa: CASNGLAGVGTQYF
cdr3_nt: TGTGCCAGTAACGGACTAGCGGGAGTCGGTACGCAGTATTTT

j_call: TRBJ1-6
d_call: TRBD1
clone_size: many
v_call: TRBV13
cdr3_aa: CASSLYRGNNSPLHF
cdr3_nt: TGTGCCAGCAGCTTATACAGGGGTAATAATTCACCCCTCCACTTT

j_call: TRBJ2-1
d_call: TRBD2
clone_size: few
v_call: TRBV4-1
cdr3_aa: CASSQASGGPLSSYNEQFF
cdr3_nt: TGCGCCAGCAGCCAAGCTAGCGGGGGGCCACTAAGCTCCTACAATGAGCAGTTCTTC

j_call: TRBJ1-2
d_call: .
clone_size: .
v_call: TRBV7-9
cdr3_aa: CASRSDRDNYGYTF
cdr3_nt: TGTGCCAGCAGATCGGACCGCGATAACTATGGCTACACCTTC

j_call: TRBJ2-7
d_call: TRBD1
clone_size: many
v_call: TRBV20-1
cdr3_aa: CSARGRRTGGYYEQYF
cdr3_nt: TGCAGTGCTAGAGGTCGGAGGACAGGGGGCTATTACGAGCAGTACTTC

j_call: TRBJ2-5
d_call: .
clone_size: many
v_call: TRBV20-1
cdr3_aa: CSASGTLEGTQYF
cdr3_nt: TGCAGTGCATCCGGGACCCTCGAGGGGACCCAGTACTTC

j_call: TRBJ2-3
d_call: TRBD2
clone_size: .
v_call: TRBV3-1
cdr3_aa: CASSQRVAGGNTQYF
cdr3_nt: TGTGCCAGCAGCCAAAGGGTTGCGGGAGGCAATACGCAGTATTTT

j_call: TRBJ2-3
d_call: TRBD1
clone_size: many
v_call: TRBV3-1
cdr3_aa: CASSVTGGNTDTQYF
cdr3_nt: TGTGCCAGCAGCGTGACAGGGGGGAATACAGATACGCAGTATTTT

j_call: TRBJ2-1
d_call: TRBD2
clone_size: .
v_call: TRBV28
cdr3_aa: CASSQLSLAVRGNEQFF
cdr3_nt: TGTGCCAGCAGTCAACTCTCCCTAGCGGTGAGGGGTAATGAGCAGTTCTTC

j_call: TRBJ2-7
d_call: TRBD1
clone_size: many
v_call: TRBV6-2/TRBV6-3
cdr3_aa: CASSWDSASYEQYF
cdr3_nt: TGTGCCAGCAGCTGGGACAGTGCCTCCTACGAGCAGTACTTC

j_call: TRBJ2-5
d_call: .
clone_size: .
v_call: TRBV28
cdr3_aa: CASSFDRRQETQYF
cdr3_nt: TGTGCCAGCAGTTTTGACAGACGCCAAGAGACCCAGTACTTC

j_call: TRBJ2-7
d_call: TRBD2
clone_size: .
v_call: TRBV20-1
cdr3_aa: CSARDLAGGYEQYF
cdr3_nt: TGCAGTGCTAGAGACCTAGCGGGAGGCTACGAGCAGTACTTC